The clone carrying this TCR beta chain has only a few counts. No antigen is known for it. The data stem from a study of T cells in localized non-small cell lung cancer. Some clones are missing from TCRdb's copy, which holds only in-frame ones; the method was immunoSEQ multiplex PCR. The sample consists of over 2,000 clones, 27% of them appearing once. Study conclusions and caveats: Tumor showed lower T cell clonality than uninvolved adjacent lung, where it was highest. A raised T cell density in blood coincided with lengthier overall survival.

Trimming took off 5 bases at V and 3 bases at J, with 14 bases between the two ends. The CDR3 contains 15 residues. The germline CDR1 and CDR2 sequences are SGHNT and YENEEA. Material: normal lung tissue next to the tumor, obtained before any cancer treatment. The chain links TRBV11-3 to TRBJ2-1; TRBD1 might be the D (5 bases). The sequence came from a male donor aged 60 or over with stage II lung adenocarcinoma. Here the CDR3 reads CASSPGISVYNEQFF. The CDR3 nucleotides read TGTGCCAGCAGCCCAGGGATATCGGTCTACAATGAGCAGTTCTTC.